This TCR beta chain was captured in a study of T cells in narcolepsy. About the research overall: Healthy controls were enrolled alongside patients with narcolepsy type 1 or type 2. Study-wide results and caveats: Autoreactive clonotypes reportedly recurred in blood of same and different patients, not controls. Comparing one patient's CSF and blood CD4+ clonotypes highlighted HCRT- and TRIB2-specific autoreactive clonotypes.

This clone was counted only a few times. The antigen is undetermined. Generated by immunoSEQ multiplex PCR, the TCRdb table keeps only in-frame clones and is missing some. The table records 450 to 500 clones, 24% of them present only once. The specimen sequenced was cultured CD4+ T cells from cerebrospinal fluid. This clonotype was obtained from a human donor with narcolepsy.

Here the CDR3 reads CASSVDGANQPQHF. Written as DNA, the CDR3 is TGTGCCAGCAGCGTAGATGGGGCCAATCAGCCCCAGCATTTT. The J gene is TRBJ1-5, the V gene TRBV9, with D possibly being TRBD1 (5 bases). In germline, CDR1 is SGDLS, CDR2 YYNGEE. Between the trimmed V and J ends, which lost 0 bases and 3 bases, there was a span of 7 bases. The CDR3 contains 14 residues.